The entry below describes one TCR beta chain. What it recognizes is unknown. This sample was included in a study of cytomegalovirus exposure and HLA in healthy donors. Study-level findings and limits: A further, later analysis showed that HLA-associated TCR beta chains (compared with equally common others) were more clonally expanded.

Germline V CDR1 and CDR2: SGHNT, YENEEA. This CDR3 has 12 residues. V was clipped by 5 bases and J by 8 bases, with 10 bases between them. Primers for the PCR totalled 60 Vbeta and 13 Jbeta. The assay was immunoSEQ multiplex PCR, and TCRdb's table has in-frame clones only and misses some. The data show about 130,000 clones, with 8.5% seen just once and around 5.5% held by the top ten. Sample: PBMCs. The chain is built from TRBV11-3 and TRBJ2-1; the D gene is possibly TRBD1 (5 bases). The TCR was taken from a man between 35 and 55 years old in good health and CMV-seronegative. CDR3 nucleotides: TGTGCCAGCAGCCGAGGACAAGATGAGCAGTTCTTC. Its protein product is CASSRGQDEQFF.